Presented here are 8 T cell receptor beta chains from one specimen sequenced in a study of blood T cell repertoires in COVID-19. The table came from immunoSEQ multiplex PCR; TCRdb's copy has only in-frame clones and leaves some out. This table holds tens of thousands of clones, 65% to 90% found once. The specimen sequenced was peripheral blood. These TCRs come from an older man with acute or convalescent COVID-19.

Only one count was recorded for this clone. The rearrangement uses TRBV18 and TRBJ1-1, with D unclear. Germline lookup yields CDR1 KGHSH and CDR2 LQKENI. V dropped 0 bases and J dropped 0 bases, with 8 bases sitting between them. CDR3 length equals 15 residues. CDR3 nucleotides: TGTGCCAGCTCACCACCACAGAACTTGAACACTGAAGCTTTCTTT. It encodes CASSPPQNLNTEAFF.

This clone has just one count. The chain has TRBV4-1 and TRBJ1-5; D uncertain. This CDR3 has 13 amino acids. Between the trimmed V and J ends, which lost 1 base and 7 bases, there was a span of 8 bases. The germline gives CDR1 MGHRA, CDR2 YSYEKL. CDR3 loop: CASSQVTGQPQHF. CDR3 DNA sequence: TGCGCCAGCAGCCAAGTAACCGGGCAGCCCCAGCATTTT.

This sequence joins TRBV7-6 and TRBJ2-6, with TRBD1 as a possible D gene (6 bases). Trimming cost V 3 bases and J 4 bases, with 10 bases left between them. The CDR3 has 15 amino acids. From germline, CDR1 is SGHVS and CDR2 FNYEAQ. The CDR3 is CASSLTGSGANVLTF. CDR3 nucleotides: TGTGCCAGCAGCTTGACAGGTTCGGGGGCCAACGTCCTGACTTTC. The complete variable domain, with remaining parts taken from reference TRBV7-6 and TRBJ2-6, reads GAGVSQSPRYKVTKRGQDVALRCDPISGHVSLYWYRQALGQGPEFLTYFNYEAQQDKSGLPNDRFSAERPEGSISTLTIQRTEQRDSAMYRCASSLTGSGANVLTFGAGSRLTVL.

The rearrangement joins TRBV19 to TRBJ1-1; D not certain. Trimming took off 6 bases at V and 5 bases at J, with 13 bases between the two ends. The CDR3 contains 13 residues. CDR1 is LNHDA and CDR2 is SQIVND in the germline V gene (reference sequence). CDR3 DNA: TGTGCCAGTAGCCCAAACGGCGGTACTGAAGCTTTCTTT. Protein: CASSPNGGTEAFF.

In DNA, the CDR3 is TGCGCCAGCAGCTTCGGCAGGGGCGGCAATGAGCAGTTCTTC. As protein: CASSFGRGGNEQFF. J is TRBJ2-1 and V is TRBV5-1; possibly TRBD1 for D (6 bases). V lost 2 bases and J lost 6, with 12 bases in between. This CDR3 region has 14 residues. CDR1 SGHRS and CDR2 YFSETQ come from the germline V gene.

The chain employs TRBV6-5 and TRBJ2-7; TRBD1 is a possible D gene (6 bases). CDR1 and CDR2 (germline): MNHEY, SVGAGI. Trimming removed 7 bases from V and 3 bases from J, with 10 bases in between. This CDR3 comprises 12 residues. CDR3 loop: CASNGQNYEQYF. CDR3 coding DNA: TGTGCCAGCAATGGACAGAACTACGAGCAGTACTTC.

The V and J genes are TRBV18 and TRBJ2-4; the match to TRBD2 covers 9 bases. The CDR3 covers 17 residues. Germline trimming cut 2 bases from V and 1 base from J; bases unmatched to any gene: 6. Per germline, CDR1 KGHSH and CDR2 LQKENI. The CDR3 DNA sequence: TGTGCCAGCTCACCAGGTCTGGCGGGAGGGGCCAAAAACATTCAGTACTTC. It encodes CASSPGLAGGAKNIQYF.

This sequence joins TRBV6-2 or TRBV6-3 and TRBJ2-3, with TRBD2 identical over 7 bases. The germline V gene encodes CDR1 MNHEY and CDR2 SVGEGT. Losses at the gene ends were 0 bases for V and 3 bases for J; bases not matched to a gene: 12. This CDR3 contains 18 residues. The CDR3 coding sequence is TGTGCCAGCAGTTACTCCGGGGAGCGGGGAACCCCAACAGATACGCAGTATTTT. Translation: CASSYSGERGTPTDTQYF.